This TCR beta chain emerged from a study of shared clonotypes between healthy human individuals. About the research overall: Researchers drew samples from two women and a few men aged 18 to 49. Per-donor plates numbered three CD4 naive, three CD4 memory, two CD8 naive and one CD8 memory.

A remark on this clone: Its target is not known.

General study results and limits: Tissue TCR repertoires likely differ from these blood-only repertoires.

Naive CD8 cells, CD45RO-negative and positively selected for CCR7, excluded terminally differentiated effector memory CD45RA+ cells. Using immunoSEQ multiplex PCR, the repertoire was profiled, and TCRdb retains in-frame clones only, with some absent. The table records millions of clones, approximately 94% of them present only once. The sequenced sample was naive CD8+ T cells from PBMCs. The clonotype comes from a man younger than 35 in good health. Some clones in this sample may be carry-over from other donors' samples.

As DNA, the CDR3 is TGTGCCAGTACCCGAAGAGGGGCGGGACAGGGTAACACAGCTTTCTTT. It codes for CASTRRGAGQGNTAFF. The chain joins TRBV19 to TRBJ1-1, with 9 positions matching TRBD1. From germline, CDR1 is LNHDA and CDR2 SQIVND (reference sequence). V shed 7 bases and J 10 bases; nucleotides not matched to a gene: 19. The length of the CDR3 is 16 residues.